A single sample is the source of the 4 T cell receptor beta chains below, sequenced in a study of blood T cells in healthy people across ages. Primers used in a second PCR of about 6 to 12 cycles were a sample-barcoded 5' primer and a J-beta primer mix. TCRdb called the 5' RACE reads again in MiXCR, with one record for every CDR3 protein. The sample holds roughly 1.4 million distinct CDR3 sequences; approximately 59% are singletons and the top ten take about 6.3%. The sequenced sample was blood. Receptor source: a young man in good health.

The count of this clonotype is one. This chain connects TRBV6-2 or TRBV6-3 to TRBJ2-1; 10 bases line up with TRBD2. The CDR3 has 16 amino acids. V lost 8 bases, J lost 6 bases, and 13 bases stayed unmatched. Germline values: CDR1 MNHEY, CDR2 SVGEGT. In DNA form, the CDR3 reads TGTGCCAGCGCCATGCAAGGGAGCGGGAGGGCCAATGAGCAGTTCTTC. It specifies CASAMQGSGRANEQFF.

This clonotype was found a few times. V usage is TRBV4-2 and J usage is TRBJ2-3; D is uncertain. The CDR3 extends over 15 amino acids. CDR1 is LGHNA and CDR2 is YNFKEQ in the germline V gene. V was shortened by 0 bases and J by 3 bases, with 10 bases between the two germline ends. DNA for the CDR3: TGTGCCAGCAGCCAAGAGCAAATGAGGACAGATACGCAGTATTTT. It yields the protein CASSQEQMRTDTQYF.

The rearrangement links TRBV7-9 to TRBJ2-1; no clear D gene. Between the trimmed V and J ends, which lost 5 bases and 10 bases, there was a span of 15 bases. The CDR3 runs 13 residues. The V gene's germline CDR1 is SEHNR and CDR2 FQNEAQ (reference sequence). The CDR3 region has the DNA TGTGCCAGCAGCCCAGTCCCGGATCGGGAGCAGTTCTTC. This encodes CASSPVPDREQFF. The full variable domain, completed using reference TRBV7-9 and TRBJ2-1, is DTGVSQNPRHKITKRGQNVTFRCDPISEHNRLYWYRQTLGQGPEFLTYFQNEAQLEKSRLLSDRFSAERPKGSFSTLEIQRTEQGDSAMYLCASSPVPDREQFFGPGTRLTVL.

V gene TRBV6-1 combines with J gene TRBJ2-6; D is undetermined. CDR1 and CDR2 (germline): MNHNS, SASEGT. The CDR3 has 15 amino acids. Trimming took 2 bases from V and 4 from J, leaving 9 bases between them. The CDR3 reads CASSELRSGANVLTF. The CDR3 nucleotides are TGTGCCAGCAGTGAATTGAGGTCCGGGGCCAACGTCCTGACTTTC.